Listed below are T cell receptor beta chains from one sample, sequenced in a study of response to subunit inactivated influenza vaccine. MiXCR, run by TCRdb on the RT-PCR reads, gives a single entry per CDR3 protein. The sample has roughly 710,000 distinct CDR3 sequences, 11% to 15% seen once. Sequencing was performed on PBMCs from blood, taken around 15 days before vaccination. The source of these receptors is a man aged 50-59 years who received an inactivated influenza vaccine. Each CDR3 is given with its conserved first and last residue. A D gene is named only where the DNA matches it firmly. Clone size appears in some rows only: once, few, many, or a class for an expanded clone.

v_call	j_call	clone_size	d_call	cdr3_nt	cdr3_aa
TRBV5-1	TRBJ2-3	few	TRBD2	TGCGCCAGCAGCATACCCGGACTAGCGGGCACAGATACGCAGTATTTT	CASSIPGLAGTDTQYF
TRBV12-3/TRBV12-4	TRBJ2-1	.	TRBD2	TGTGCCAGCAGCAAACTAGCGGGAGGGCTGGTTGAGCAGTTCTTC	CASSKLAGGLVEQFF
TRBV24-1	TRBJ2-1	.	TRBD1	TGTGCCACCAGTGAGACAGGGGATGAGCAGTTCTTC	CATSETGDEQFF
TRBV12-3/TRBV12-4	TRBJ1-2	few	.	TGTGCCAGCAGTTTAGCGGTAATTGGGAAGGGCTACACCTTC	CASSLAVIGKGYTF
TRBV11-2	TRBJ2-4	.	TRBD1	TGTGCCAGCAGCTTGACAGGGGGCAAAAACATTCAGTACTTC	CASSLTGGKNIQYF
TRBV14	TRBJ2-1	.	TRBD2	TGTGCCAGCAGCCGCGGACTAGCGGTTACCTACAATGAGCAGTTCTTC	CASSRGLAVTYNEQFF
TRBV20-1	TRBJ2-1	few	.	TGCAGTGCTAGAGACCAGACAAACAATGAGCAGTTCTTC	CSARDQTNNEQFF
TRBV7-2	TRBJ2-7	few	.	TGTGCCAGCAGCTTAAATGAGAGCGGGCACGAGCAGTACTTC	CASSLNESGHEQYF
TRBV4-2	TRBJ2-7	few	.	TGTGCCAGCAGCCAAGCAGCAGAACAGGGTGGCTACGAGCAGTACTTC	CASSQAAEQGGYEQYF
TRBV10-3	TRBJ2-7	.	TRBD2	TGTGCCATCGCTACGGGAGGGACTAGCGCCTACGAGCAGTACTTC	CAIATGGTSAYEQYF
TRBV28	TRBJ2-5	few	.	TGTGCCAGCAACCCGGGGTACCCCCAGGAGACCCAGTACTTC	CASNPGYPQETQYF
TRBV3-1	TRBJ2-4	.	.	TGTGCCAGCAGCCAAGATCTAATTTACCTCATTCAGTACTTC	CASSQDLIYLIQYF
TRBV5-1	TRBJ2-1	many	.	TGCGCCAGCAGCTTGGGGGGGGCAGGAGAGCAGTTCTTC	CASSLGGAGEQFF
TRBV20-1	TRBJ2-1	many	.	TGCAGTGCTAGAGAGTCCGGGGCCTCCAGATACAATGAGCAGTTCTTC	CSARESGASRYNEQFF
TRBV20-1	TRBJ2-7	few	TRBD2	TGCAGTGCTATGAGACTAGCGGAGAAAACCTACGAGCAGTACTTC	CSAMRLAEKTYEQYF
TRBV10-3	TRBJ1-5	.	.	TGTGCCATCAGTCCTCGTGCAGGGAAGGATCAGCCCCAGCATTTT	CAISPRAGKDQPQHF
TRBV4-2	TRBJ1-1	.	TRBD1	TGTGCCAGCAGCGAGGGGGCGGCGAACACTGAAGCTTTCTTT	CASSEGAANTEAFF
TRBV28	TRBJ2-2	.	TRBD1	TGTGCCGGGGCAAGGGGGCTTAACACCGGGGAGCTGTTTTTT	CAGARGLNTGELFF
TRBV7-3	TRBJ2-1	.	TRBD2	TGTGCCAGCAGCTTAGATGGACTAGTTGGTAGTGAGCAGTTCTTC	CASSLDGLVGSEQFF
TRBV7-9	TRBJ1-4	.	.	TGTGCCAGCAGCTATTCATCAACTAATGAAAAACTGTTTTTT	CASSYSSTNEKLFF
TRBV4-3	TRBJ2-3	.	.	TGCGCCAGCAGCCAAGAAGGCAGGGGGGCGGATACGCAGTATTTT	CASSQEGRGADTQYF
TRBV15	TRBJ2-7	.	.	TGTGCCACCAGCAGAGAGTTGGGGCTCGGGTACGAGCAGTACTTC	CATSRELGLGYEQYF
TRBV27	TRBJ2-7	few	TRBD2	TGTGCCAGCAGTCGTACACCGGCGGGAGGAGGAATTGCAAAGTACTTC	CASSRTPAGGGIAKYF
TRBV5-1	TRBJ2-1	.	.	TGCGCCAGCAGCTTGACTACACTTCAAGGGATGTCCTACAATGAGCAGTTCTTC	CASSLTTLQGMSYNEQFF
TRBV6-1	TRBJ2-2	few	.	TGTGCCAGCACCCCCACTTCCGCCGGGGAGCTGTTTTTT	CASTPTSAGELFF
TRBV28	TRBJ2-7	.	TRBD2	TGTGCCAGCAGATCTCCCGGGACTAGCGGGAAAAACTACGAGCAGTACTTC	CASRSPGTSGKNYEQYF
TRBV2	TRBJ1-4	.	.	TGTGCCAGCATACGGCAGGGTGCAACTAATGAAAAACTGTTTTTT	CASIRQGATNEKLFF
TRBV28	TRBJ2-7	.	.	TGTGCCAGCAGTTTATTTGGACGGGATCCTTCTTTCGAGCAGTACTTC	CASSLFGRDPSFEQYF
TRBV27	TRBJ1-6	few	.	TGTGCCAGCAGTTTAATGGACATGGGACGTTCACCCCTCCACTTT	CASSLMDMGRSPLHF
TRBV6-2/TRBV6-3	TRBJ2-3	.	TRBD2	TGTGCCAGCAGTTATATAGCGGGAGGGCCATCAGATACGCAGTATTTT	CASSYIAGGPSDTQYF